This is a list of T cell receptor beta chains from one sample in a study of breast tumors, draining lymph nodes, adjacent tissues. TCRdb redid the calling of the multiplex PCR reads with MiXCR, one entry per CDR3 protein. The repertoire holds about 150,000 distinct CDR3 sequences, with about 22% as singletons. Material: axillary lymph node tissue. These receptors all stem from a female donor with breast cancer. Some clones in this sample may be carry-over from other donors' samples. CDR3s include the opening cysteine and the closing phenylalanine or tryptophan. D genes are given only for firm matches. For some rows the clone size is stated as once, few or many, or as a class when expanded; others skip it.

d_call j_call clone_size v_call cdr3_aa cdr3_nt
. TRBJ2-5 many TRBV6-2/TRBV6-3 CASSTGPKTQYF TGTGCCAGCAGTACCGGGCCCAAGACCCAGTACTTC
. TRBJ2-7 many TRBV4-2 CASSQALGLARGEQYF TGTGCCAGCAGCCAAGCTTTGGGCCTAGCAAGGGGGGAGCAGTACTTC
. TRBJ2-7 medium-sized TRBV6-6 CASSYARGDEQYF TGTGCCAGCAGTTACGCCCGGGGCGACGAGCAGTACTTC
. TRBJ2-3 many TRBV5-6 CASRGPDVSTDTQYF TGTGCCAGTAGAGGGCCTGATGTTAGCACAGATACGCAGTATTTT
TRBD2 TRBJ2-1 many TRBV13 CASRGVIGLAGSNEQFF TGTGCCAGCAGAGGGGTAATCGGACTAGCGGGAAGCAATGAGCAGTTCTTC
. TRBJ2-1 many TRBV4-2 CASSQDVSLSTYNEQFF TGTGCCAGCAGCCAAGATGTTAGCTTATCTACCTACAATGAGCAGTTCTTC
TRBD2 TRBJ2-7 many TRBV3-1 CASSPLAGDYEQYF TGTGCCAGCAGCCCGCTAGCGGGAGATTACGAGCAGTACTTC
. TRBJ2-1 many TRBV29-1 CSVELGYNEQFF TGCAGCGTTGAATTGGGGTACAATGAGCAGTTCTTC
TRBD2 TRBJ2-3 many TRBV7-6 CASSLGALAGGFHTQYF TGTGCCAGCAGCTTAGGGGCGCTAGCGGGAGGATTTCATACGCAGTATTTT
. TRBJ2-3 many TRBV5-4 CASSSYKIPSTDTQYF TGTGCCAGCAGCTCCTACAAAATTCCTAGCACAGATACGCAGTATTTT
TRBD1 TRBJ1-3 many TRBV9 CASSVAKDRDSFSGNTIYF TGTGCCAGCAGCGTAGCTAAGGACAGGGATTCTTTCTCTGGAAACACCATATATTTT
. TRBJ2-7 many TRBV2 CASSEGPRLEFYEQYF TGTGCCAGCAGTGAAGGCCCACGGCTAGAGTTCTACGAGCAGTACTTC
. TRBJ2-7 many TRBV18 CASSPPGVREQYF TGTGCCAGCTCACCACCGGGAGTGCGAGAGCAGTACTTC
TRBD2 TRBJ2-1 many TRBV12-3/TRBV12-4 CASSLLAGGYNEQFF TGTGCCAGCAGCCTTCTAGCGGGAGGCTACAATGAGCAGTTCTTC
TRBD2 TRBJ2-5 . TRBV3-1 CASSPGTSGSTKTQYF TGTGCCAGCAGCCCCGGGACTAGCGGGAGTACGAAGACCCAGTACTTC
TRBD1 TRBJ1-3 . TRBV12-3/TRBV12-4 CASSRGQSGNTTYF TGTGCCAGCAGCCGGGGACAGTCTGGAAACACCACATATTTT
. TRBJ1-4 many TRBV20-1 CSATPGGTTNEKLFF TGCAGTGCAACCCCCGGGGGAACAACTAATGAAAAACTGTTTTTT
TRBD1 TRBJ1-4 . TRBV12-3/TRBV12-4 CASSPGTVREKLFF TGTGCCAGCAGCCCCGGGACAGTGAGGGAAAAACTGTTTTTT
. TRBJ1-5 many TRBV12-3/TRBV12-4 CASSLKDQPQHF TGTGCCAGCAGTTTAAAGGATCAGCCCCAGCATTTT
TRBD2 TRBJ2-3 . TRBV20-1 CSAIGTSEIRVFADTQYF TGCAGTGCAATCGGGACTAGCGAAATAAGGGTCTTCGCAGATACGCAGTATTTT
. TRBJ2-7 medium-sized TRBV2 CASSPLSEASYEQYF TGTGCCAGCAGTCCCCTTTCGGAGGCTTCCTACGAGCAGTACTTC
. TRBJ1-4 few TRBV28 CASSPPRRVNEKLFF TGTGCCAGCAGTCCCCCCAGGAGGGTTAATGAAAAACTGTTTTTT
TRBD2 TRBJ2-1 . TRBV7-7 CASSLGLAGVQFF TGTGCTAGCAGCTTAGGGCTAGCGGGGGTGCAGTTCTTC